This T cell receptor beta chain came from a study of a mutant IDH1 vaccine in newly diagnosed glioma. About the study: Eight vaccinations were given in weeks 1, 3, 5, 7, 11, 15, 19 and 23. Sex among treated patients split about 60% male, approximately 38% female; mean age was approximately 40 years.

A note on this clone: Its antigen is currently unknown.

The protocol was immunoSEQ multiplex PCR, while the TCRdb copy is restricted to in-frame clones and leaves out a portion. The sample includes some 130,000 clones, roughly 77% seen only once; the top ten take 5.5%. Time point denoted: week 11, during vaccination. A single vaccine dose contained 300 ug of mutant IDH1 20-mer peptide, and topical imiquimod was used with it. V was shortened by 1 base and J by 0 bases, with 8 bases between the two germline ends. The germline V gene encodes CDR1 KGHSH and CDR2 LQKENI. The CDR3 has 15 residues. Sample: PBMCs, taken from a glioma patient whose treatment included an IDH1 peptide vaccine. This rearrangement joins TRBV18 to TRBJ2-3; tentatively, D is TRBD2 (5 bases). This receptor was identified in a man in his forties or fifties with glioma. The CDR3 DNA reads TGTGCCAGCTCACCACTAGCGTCTAGCACAGATACGCAGTATTTT. Protein product: CASSPLASSTDTQYF.